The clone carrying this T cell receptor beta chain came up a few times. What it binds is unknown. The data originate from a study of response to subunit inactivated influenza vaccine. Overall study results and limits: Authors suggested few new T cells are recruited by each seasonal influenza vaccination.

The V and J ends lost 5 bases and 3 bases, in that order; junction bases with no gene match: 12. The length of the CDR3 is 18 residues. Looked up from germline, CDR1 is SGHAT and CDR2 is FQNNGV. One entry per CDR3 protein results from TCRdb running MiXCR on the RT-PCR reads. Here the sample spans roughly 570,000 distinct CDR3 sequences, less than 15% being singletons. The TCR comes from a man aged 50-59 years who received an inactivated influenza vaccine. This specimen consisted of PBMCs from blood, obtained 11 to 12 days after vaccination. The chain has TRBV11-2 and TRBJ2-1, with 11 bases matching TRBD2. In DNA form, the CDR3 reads TGTGCCAGCAGCGGAGGTTCTACGGGACTAGCGGTCTACAATGAGCAGTTCTTC. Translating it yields CASSGGSTGLAVYNEQFF.